Each of the 2 T cell receptor beta chains below was sequenced from the same sample in a study of control samples from healthy donors and cancer patients. Profiled with immunoSEQ multiplex PCR; TCRdb holds only in-frame clones, not every one. The sample yields around 130,000 clones, 90% seen once. The material sequenced was blood. These receptors were taken from a young man in good health.

The chain joins TRBV29-1 to TRBJ2-3, with TRBD1 identical over 10 bases. This CDR3 spans 15 amino acids. Germline V CDR1 and CDR2: SQVTM, ANQGSEA. V dropped 0 bases and J dropped 8; count of bases not matched to a gene: 8. DNA of the CDR3: TGCAGCGTTGAAGATTGGGACAGGGGCTGGGGTACGCAGTATTTT. Translation gives CSVEDWDRGWGTQYF.

The rearrangement joins TRBV2 to TRBJ1-3; 10 bases map to TRBD1. V lost 6 bases and J lost 6; bases outside the gene matches: 2. CDR3 length equals 13 residues. Looked up from germline, CDR1 is SNHLY and CDR2 is FYNNEI. CDR3 bases: TGTGCCAGCAGGACAGGGGGCATAAACACCATATATTTT. Its translation is CASRTGGINTIYF.